These 21 T cell receptor beta chains were all obtained from the same sample, sequenced in a study of T cells in Graves' hyperthyroidism and ophthalmopathy (dated by TCRdb to the late 2010s). Library preparation used multiplex PCR. Sequencing used an Illumina HiSeq 2000. The TCR beta CDR3 regions were amplified from RNA transcripts. For the first round of RT-PCR on the TCR CDR3, the HTBI primer set was used together with the Qiagen OneStep RT-PCR kit. TCRdb cleaned the public reads at Q25 with fastp, built clones with MiXCR and kept in-frame beta chains. Each CDR3 protein gets just one entry, which takes the most common genes and DNA from the rows behind it. This sample gives around 800,000 distinct CDR3 sequences in total; over 35% of them show up just once. The top ten hold approximately 8.7% of the sample. Sequenced sample: blood. The receptors shown here come from a man aged 18 to 29 with Graves' hyperthyroidism.

Of note for this clonotype: This may be a read error, as it is one base from a much larger clone. The rearrangement joins TRBV7-9 to TRBJ1-6; D is perhaps TRBD1 (5 bases). Trimming took 10 bases from V and 9 from J, leaving 22 bases between them. The germline gives CDR1 SEHNR, CDR2 FQNEAQ (reference sequence). The CDR3 runs 15 residues. The CDR3 loop is CANIHQGDSVSPLHF. The CDR3 nucleotides are TGTGCCAACATCCACCAGGGAGATAGCGTTTCACCCCTCCACTTT.

This clonotype was counted a few times. The chain combines TRBV9 with TRBJ1-1; TRBD1 matches at 7 bases. Germline V gives CDR1 SGDLS, CDR2 YYNGEE. The length of the CDR3 is 14 residues. The trim removed 4 bases at V and 4 bases at J, leaving 7 bases unmatched. CDR3 in amino acids: CASSQGVVGTEAFF. The CDR3 DNA is TGTGCCAGCAGCCAGGGGGTGGTCGGCACTGAAGCTTTCTTT.

This chain joins TRBV28 and TRBJ2-3; D call uncertain. Trimming took off 2 bases at V and 1 base at J, with 13 bases between the two ends. Germline CDR1 and CDR2: MDHEN and SYDVKM. This CDR3 region has 16 residues. The CDR3 loop reads CASSLEVGPRTDTQYF. The CDR3 DNA follows: TGTGCCAGCAGTTTAGAGGTCGGCCCCCGCACAGATACGCAGTATTTT.

This clonotype appeared a single time. It may be a read error: a sequence one base away is much more abundant. V gene TRBV25-1 combines with J gene TRBJ1-3; D is perhaps TRBD1 (5 bases). Per germline, CDR1 MGHDK and CDR2 SYGVNS. The CDR3 spans 16 residues. Here the CDR3 reads CTSSVGAPAKGNTIYF. In DNA, the CDR3 is TGTACCAGCAGCGTAGGGGCCCCGGCGAAGGGAAACACCATATATTTT.

This clonotype has ten or more counts. The chain recombines TRBV7-3 with TRBJ2-2; TRBD2 matches 8 bases. CDR1 is SGHTA and CDR2 is FQGTGA in the germline V gene. The CDR3 is 16 residues long. V dropped 4 bases and J dropped 2; count of bases not matched to a gene: 6. In DNA, the CDR3 is TGTGCCAGCAGCTCCATCGGGACTAGAAACACCGGGGAGCTGTTTTTT. Its protein is CASSSIGTRNTGELFF.

This clonotype was observed many times. This chain links TRBV2 with TRBJ1-5; no definite D call. The CDR3 length is 14 residues. Germline lookup yields CDR1 SNHLY and CDR2 FYNNEI. The V gene lost 6 bases and the J gene lost 3 bases, with 12 bases spanning the gap. As DNA, the CDR3 is TGTGCCAGCAGAGCAGGCCTCTACAATCAGCCCCAGCATTTT. Its translation: CASRAGLYNQPQHF.

This clonotype was seen more than once but under ten times. Since a much larger clone is just one base distant, this may be a read error. The V call is TRBV7-9, the J call TRBJ2-5; D gene ambiguous. The germline gives CDR1 SEHNR, CDR2 FQNEAQ (reference sequence). V lost 6 bases to trimming and J lost 9 bases, with 8 bases between them. The CDR3 spans 10 residues. CDR3 coding DNA: TGTGCCAGCAGTGGGTCGTCCCAGTACTTC. As protein: CASSGSSQYF.

The chain uses TRBV7-9 and TRBJ1-1, with D possibly matching TRBD1 (6 bases). The CDR3 consists of 15 residues. With 5 bases removed from V and 5 bases from J, the gap between germline ends came to 18 bases. Germline values: CDR1 SEHNR, CDR2 FQNEAQ (reference sequence). CDR3 sequence reads: CASSRQGGGRTEAFF. CDR3 DNA sequence: TGTGCCAGCAGCCGACAAGGGGGGGGGAGGACTGAAGCTTTCTTT.

J is TRBJ2-5 and V is TRBV7-9, with 7 nucleotides matching TRBD1. The germline CDR1 and CDR2 sequences are SEHNR and FQNEAQ (reference sequence). V lost 6 bases to trimming and J lost 10 bases; unmatched junction nucleotides: 14. The CDR3 loop spans 14 amino acids. The CDR3 DNA reads TGTGCCAGCAGTTACAGGGGTGAGGGGACGATCCAGTACTTC. Protein: CASSYRGEGTIQYF.

In this sample, this clonotype turned up a few times. The CDR3 DNA reads as TGTGCCAGCAGCTTGGGGGGTTTTGCCTACGAGCAGTACTTC. Its translation: CASSLGGFAYEQYF. The rearrangement links TRBV7-2 to TRBJ2-7, with a tentative D call TRBD2 (6 bases). V dropped 3 bases and J dropped 2 bases, with 11 bases sitting between them. The CDR3 runs to 14 residues. Looked up from germline, CDR1 is SGHTA and CDR2 is FQGNSA.

This clonotype was counted between two and nine times. The chain uses TRBV7-3 and TRBJ2-5, with 7 bases identical to TRBD2. Germline assignment: CDR1 SGHTA and CDR2 FQGTGA. The CDR3 runs 15 residues. The junction had 6 bases not matched to a gene; V was cut back by 0 bases and J by 5 bases. The chain's CDR3 is CASSLTSAGGETQYF. CDR3 sequence (DNA): TGTGCCAGCAGCTTAACTAGCGCCGGGGGGGAGACCCAGTACTTC.

The J gene is TRBJ2-2, the V gene TRBV5-1; D is ambiguous. The CDR3 spans 15 residues. The V and J ends lost 0 bases and 2 bases respectively, with 8 bases between them. Germline assignment: CDR1 SGHRS and CDR2 YFSETQ. The CDR3 coding sequence is TGCGCCAGCAGCTTGGAACTACCCAACACCGGGGAGCTGTTTTTT. Protein product: CASSLELPNTGELFF.

This clonotype was seen many times. V gene TRBV20-1 combines with J gene TRBJ1-5; no clear D. The CDR3 has 14 amino acids. Germline CDR1 is DFQATT and CDR2 is SNEGSKA (reference sequence). The V and J ends lost 3 bases and 1 base respectively, with 10 bases between them. CDR3 DNA sequence: TGCAGTGCTAGTGCTGGGGAAAGCAATCAGCCCCAGCATTTT. It translates to CSASAGESNQPQHF.

The chain recombines TRBV7-2 with TRBJ2-7, with 7 nucleotides matching TRBD1. V shed 5 bases, J shed 3 bases, and the junction held 4 bases outside the gene matches. The length of the CDR3 is 13 residues. Germline V gene sequence: CDR1 SGHTA, CDR2 FQGNSA. Written as DNA, the CDR3 is TGTGCCAGCAGCCTCCGGACAGGCTACGAGCAGTACTTC. Translating it yields CASSLRTGYEQYF.

The sample holds many counts of this clonotype. J is TRBJ1-2 and V is TRBV29-1; D is unresolved. Per the germline V gene, CDR1 is SQVTM and CDR2 is ANQGSEA. This CDR3 contains 12 residues. With 7 bases removed from V and 2 bases from J, the gap between germline ends came to 11 bases. The CDR3 DNA reads TGCAGCGGTCTGACGGTAAACTATGGCTACACCTTC. Residues: CSGLTVNYGYTF.

This clonotype was counted ten times or more. This rearrangement joins TRBV19 to TRBJ2-7; possible D gene TRBD1, 5 bases. The V end was cut by 5 bases, the J end by 7 bases, with 21 bases between. Germline CDR1 reads LNHDA; CDR2 reads SQIVND (reference sequence). The CDR3 extends over 15 amino acids. The CDR3 protein is CASSPGQGAAWEQYF. DNA of the CDR3: TGTGCCAGTAGTCCCGGGCAGGGCGCGGCGTGGGAGCAGTACTTC.

This clonotype was seen many times. The genes are TRBV15 and TRBJ2-7, with 7 bases fitting TRBD2. Germline trimming cut 4 bases from V and 5 bases from J; bases unmatched to any gene: 5. Looked up from germline, CDR1 is LNHNV and CDR2 is YYDKDF (reference sequence). The CDR3 has 13 residues. In DNA, the CDR3 is TGTGCCACCAGCACCGCGACTAGCAACGAGCAGTACTTC. Translation: CATSTATSNEQYF.

The genes are TRBV10-3 and TRBJ2-7; D is perhaps TRBD1 or TRBD2 (6 bases each). The CDR3 sequence is 12 residues long. The germline V and J ends were trimmed by 7 bases and 1 base, with 8 bases remaining between them. Germline loops: CDR1 ENHRY, CDR2 SYGVKD. CDR3 DNA: TGTGCCATCAAGGGGGGATCCTACGAGCAGTACTTC. It specifies CAIKGGSYEQYF.

This clonotype occurred many times. V is TRBV2 and J is TRBJ2-7; a possible D gene is TRBD2 (6 bases). Germline CDR1 reads SNHLY; CDR2 reads FYNNEI. V lost 2 bases and J 3 bases, leaving 17 bases between the germline ends. The CDR3 is 16 residues long. The CDR3 coding sequence is TGTGCCAGCAGTGAATTCCTCGCTAGCGACCACTACGAGCAGTACTTC. Protein product: CASSEFLASDHYEQYF.

This chain joins TRBV7-8 and TRBJ1-5; D remains unclear. Per the germline V gene, CDR1 is SGHVS and CDR2 is FQNEAQ. V shed 4 bases and J shed 0 bases, with 10 bases lying between them. The CDR3 runs 15 residues. In DNA form, the CDR3 reads TGTGCCAGCAGCTCCGGAGGCTATAGCAATCAGCCCCAGCATTTT. Translation: CASSSGGYSNQPQHF.

The sample holds many counts of this clonotype. This chain uses TRBV2 with TRBJ2-2; D ambiguous. Germline lookup yields CDR1 SNHLY and CDR2 FYNNEI. Trimming removed 7 bases at V and 1 base at J, with 10 bases between. The CDR3 has 14 amino acids. CDR3 nucleotides: TGTGCCAGCATCCCAGTGCAGAACACCGGGGAGCTGTTTTTT. Protein: CASIPVQNTGELFF.